The rows below give T cell receptor beta chains drawn from one sample of a study of glioma-infiltrating T cells after dendritic cell vaccination. The data were produced by immunoSEQ multiplex PCR, yet TCRdb's version contains in-frame clones alone and is incomplete. This sample carries fewer than 85,000 clones, 82% of them seen once, and the ten largest clones take 2.1%. The specimen comprised blood, sampled before dendritic cell vaccination. Every receptor here comes from a human donor with glioblastoma. CDR3s include the opening cysteine and the closing phenylalanine or tryptophan. Fields, in order: D gene, clone size, J gene, V gene, CDR3 protein, CDR3 DNA. A D gene is named only where the DNA matches it firmly. Some rows mark clone size as missing; the rest say once, few, many or name a class of expanded clone.

. | . | TRBJ2-4 | TRBV2 | CASSARGLPWENIQYF | TGTGCCAGCAGTGCTAGGGGACTCCCATGGGAGAACATTCAGTACTTC
. | . | TRBJ1-1 | TRBV2 | CASSGANTEAFF | TGTGCCAGCAGTGGGGCGAACACTGAAGCTTTCTTT
TRBD2 | once | TRBJ2-2 | TRBV5-1 | CASSPPGGTGELFF | TGCGCCAGCAGCCCCCCGGGGGGCACCGGGGAGCTGTTTTTT
. | . | TRBJ1-2 | TRBV28 | CASSKTGTHGYTF | TGTGCCAGCAGTAAAACAGGGACGCATGGCTACACCTTC
TRBD2 | . | TRBJ2-3 | TRBV7-9 | CASSLELAGGRDTQYF | TGTGCCAGCAGCTTAGAGCTAGCGGGGGGGCGCGATACGCAGTATTTT
. | . | TRBJ2-1 | TRBV21-1 | CASSKGSPGEAYNEQFF | TGTGCCAGCAGCAAAGGGTCTCCGGGAGAGGCCTACAATGAGCAGTTCTTC
. | . | TRBJ2-3 | TRBV25-1 | CASSGEGGSGTDTQYF | TGTGCCAGCAGTGGGGAGGGGGGAAGCGGCACAGATACGCAGTATTTT
TRBD1 | . | TRBJ2-7 | TRBV7-8 | CASSLGGQGAYEQYF | TGTGCCAGCAGCTTAGGGGGACAGGGGGCCTACGAGCAGTACTTC
. | once | TRBJ1-4 | TRBV11-1 | CASSRGANEKLFF | TGTGCCAGCAGCCGCGGGGCAAATGAAAAACTGTTTTTT
. | . | TRBJ1-1 | TRBV5-4 | CASSLDRGHEAFF | TGTGCCAGCAGCTTGGATCGGGGTCATGAAGCTTTCTTT
TRBD1 | . | TRBJ1-2 | TRBV5-6 | CASSLDTGGYGYTF | TGTGCCAGCAGCTTGGACACAGGGGGCTATGGCTACACCTTC
. | few | TRBJ1-5 | TRBV5-1 | CASSPQGLSNQPQHF | TGCGCCAGCAGCCCCCAGGGGTTAAGCAATCAGCCCCAGCATTTT
TRBD1 | . | TRBJ1-2 | TRBV7-8 | CASSLATTGGISVSYTF | TGTGCCAGCAGCTTAGCGACGACAGGGGGAATAAGTGTGAGCTACACCTTC
TRBD2 | few | TRBJ2-1 | TRBV5-4 | CASSSASGSYNEQFF | TGTGCCAGCAGCTCCGCTAGCGGGAGCTACAATGAGCAGTTCTTC
TRBD2 | . | TRBJ2-1 | TRBV9 | CASSAPGLAGNEQFF | TGTGCCAGCAGCGCACCGGGACTAGCTGGGAATGAGCAGTTCTTC
. | . | TRBJ2-5 | TRBV21-1 | CASIIQTSEGETQYF | TGTGCCAGCATCATACAGACTAGCGAAGGAGAGACCCAGTACTTC
TRBD1 | . | TRBJ1-1 | TRBV20-1 | CSAPQDRETFF | TGCAGTGCTCCACAGGACAGGGAGACTTTCTTT
TRBD2 | . | TRBJ2-3 | TRBV10-3 | CAISVEGGRADTQYF | TGTGCCATCAGTGTAGAAGGCGGGAGGGCGGATACGCAGTATTTT
. | . | TRBJ2-2 | TRBV5-1 | CASLKEGWRTGELFF | TGCGCCAGCTTGAAAGAGGGATGGAGGACCGGGGAGCTGTTTTTT
TRBD1 | . | TRBJ1-2 | TRBV7-3 | CASSLQPGGADGYTF | TGTGCCAGCAGCTTACAGCCAGGGGGCGCGGATGGCTACACCTTC
. | . | TRBJ1-2 | TRBV19 | CASSSGLSAHTF | TGTGCCAGTAGTTCAGGACTCAGCGCCCACACCTTC
TRBD1 | . | TRBJ2-2 | TRBV6-6 | CASRIPGQGNTGELFF | TGTGCCAGCAGGATACCGGGACAGGGCAACACCGGGGAGCTGTTTTTT
. | once | TRBJ1-1 | TRBV27 | CASSEAGARTEAFF | TGTGCCAGCTCTGAGGCGGGGGCGAGAACTGAAGCTTTCTTT
. | . | TRBJ2-3 | TRBV9 | CASSVAWGGGTDTQYF | TGTGCCAGCAGCGTAGCTTGGGGGGGCGGTACAGATACGCAGTATTTT
. | once | TRBJ2-1 | TRBV27 | CAIRGLGSYNEQFF | TGTGCCATCAGGGGACTCGGCTCCTACAATGAGCAGTTCTTC
. | . | TRBJ2-3 | TRBV2 | CASISAGTDTQYF | TGTGCCAGCATTTCGGCGGGCACAGATACGCAGTATTTT
. | . | TRBJ2-1 | TRBV6-6 | CASSSSSLDEQFF | TGTGCCAGCAGTTCCTCTTCACTAGATGAGCAGTTCTTC
TRBD2 | . | TRBJ2-4 | TRBV5-1 | CASRQNSGLAGGRGKNIQYF | TGCGCCAGCAGACAGAACTCGGGACTAGCGGGGGGGCGGGGCAAAAACATTCAGTACTTC
. | . | TRBJ2-1 | TRBV2 | CASSEAGASYNEQFF | TGTGCCAGCAGTGAAGCGGGGGCCTCCTACAATGAGCAGTTCTTC
TRBD2 | . | TRBJ2-1 | TRBV18 | CASSPSTRREMDEQFF | TGTGCCAGCTCACCAAGCACTAGGCGGGAGATGGATGAGCAGTTCTTC
. | . | TRBJ2-3 | TRBV5-1 | CASSLETGGRDTQYF | TGCGCCAGCAGCTTAGAGACAGGTGGTAGGGATACGCAGTATTTT
TRBD1 | few | TRBJ1-2 | TRBV7-3 | CASSQDGQGATTGYTF | TGTGCCAGCAGCCAGGACGGGCAGGGGGCGACGACTGGCTACACCTTC
TRBD1 | . | TRBJ2-4 | TRBV19 | CASSIGTGSGTKNIQYF | TGTGCCAGTAGTATCGGGACAGGGTCTGGGACCAAAAACATTCAGTACTTC
. | . | TRBJ2-1 | TRBV5-1 | CASSSGSSSNEQFF | TGCGCCAGCAGCTCTGGGAGCAGCTCAAATGAGCAGTTCTTC
TRBD1 | . | TRBJ1-4 | TRBV9 | CASSLGQARAHNEKLFF | TGTGCCAGCAGCTTAGGACAGGCCCGGGCTCATAATGAAAAACTGTTTTTT